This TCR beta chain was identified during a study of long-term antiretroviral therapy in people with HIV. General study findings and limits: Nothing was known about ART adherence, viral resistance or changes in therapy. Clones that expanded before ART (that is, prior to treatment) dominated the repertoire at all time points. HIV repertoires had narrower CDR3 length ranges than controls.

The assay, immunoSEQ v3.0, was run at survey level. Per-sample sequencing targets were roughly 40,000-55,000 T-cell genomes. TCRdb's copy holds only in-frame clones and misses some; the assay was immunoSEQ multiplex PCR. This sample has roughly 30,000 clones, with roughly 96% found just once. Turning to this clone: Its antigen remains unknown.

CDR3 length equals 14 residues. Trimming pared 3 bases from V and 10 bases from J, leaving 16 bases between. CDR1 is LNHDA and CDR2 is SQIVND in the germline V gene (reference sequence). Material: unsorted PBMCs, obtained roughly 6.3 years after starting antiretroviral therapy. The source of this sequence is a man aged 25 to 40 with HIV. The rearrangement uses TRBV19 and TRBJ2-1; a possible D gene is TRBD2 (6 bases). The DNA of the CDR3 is TGTGCCAGTAGTATTAGGGATGGAGGGTACGAGCAGTTCTTC. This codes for CASSIRDGGYEQFF. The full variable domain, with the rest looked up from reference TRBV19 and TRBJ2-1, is DGGITQSPKYLFRKEGQNVTLSCEQNLNHDAMYWYRQDPGQGLRLIYYSQIVNDFQKGDIAEGYSVSREKKESFPLTVTSAQKNPTAFYLCASSIRDGGYEQFFGPGTRLTVL.